Listed below are T cell receptor beta chains from one sample, sequenced in a study of beta chain features in type 1 diabetes. TCRdb's copy holds only in-frame clones and misses some; the assay was immunoSEQ multiplex PCR. The sample yields about 370,000 clones, about 16% seen once. The specimen sequenced was naive CD4+ T cells from blood. The receptors shown here come from a woman younger than 30 in good health. Each CDR3 is given with its conserved first and last residue. The D gene is left open where the match is weak. Rows may omit the clone size; those that give it use once, few, many or a size class.

clone size,D gene,J gene,V gene,CDR3 protein,CDR3 DNA
.,TRBD1,TRBJ1-2,TRBV6-1,CASSGTGNMGGYTF,TGTGCCAGCAGTGGGACAGGGAATATGGGCGGCTACACCTTC
few,TRBD1,TRBJ2-6,TRBV4-2,CASSQGEGRGRAGANVLTF,TGTGCCAGCAGCCAAGGAGAGGGCAGGGGGCGCGCGGGGGCCAACGTCCTGACTTTC
few,TRBD2,TRBJ2-3,TRBV4-1,CASSHQGLAATDTQYF,TGCGCCAGCAGCCATCAGGGACTAGCGGCCACAGATACGCAGTATTTT
.,TRBD2,TRBJ2-1,TRBV7-3,CASSLGLAGYNEQFF,TGTGCCAGCAGCTTAGGTCTAGCGGGCTACAATGAGCAGTTCTTC
few,TRBD1,TRBJ1-4,TRBV30,CAWSTGGGEKLFF,TGTGCCTGGAGCACAGGGGGAGGTGAAAAACTGTTTTTT
.,.,TRBJ2-2,TRBV7-7,CASSFRIGQNTGELFF,TGTGCTAGCAGCTTCAGAATCGGACAGAACACCGGGGAGCTGTTTTTT
.,.,TRBJ2-7,TRBV29-1,CSVLPDTSYEQYF,TGCAGCGTTCTCCCAGACACCTCCTACGAGCAGTACTTC
few,.,TRBJ2-1,TRBV9,CASSVVSGPYNEQFF,TGTGCCAGCAGCGTAGTTAGCGGACCCTACAATGAGCAGTTCTTC
.,.,TRBJ2-3,TRBV9,CASSVAGSSTDTQYF,TGTGCCAGCAGCGTAGCAGGGTCTAGCACAGATACGCAGTATTTT
.,TRBD2,TRBJ2-5,TRBV4-2,CASSQMTSGRETQYF,TGTGCCAGCAGCCAAATGACTAGCGGGAGGGAGACCCAGTACTTC
.,TRBD1,TRBJ1-2,TRBV28,CASSSGQGGYGYTF,TGTGCCAGCAGTTCCGGACAGGGTGGTTATGGCTACACCTTC
few,TRBD1,TRBJ1-5,TRBV5-1,CASSVGQSNQPQHF,TGCGCCAGCAGCGTGGGACAGTCGAATCAGCCCCAGCATTTT
.,TRBD1,TRBJ2-1,TRBV6-5,CASSSDRSSYNEQFF,TGTGCCAGCAGTTCGGACAGGAGCTCCTACAATGAGCAGTTCTTC
few,TRBD2,TRBJ2-1,TRBV4-3,CASSHRTSGIAPLYNEQFF,TGCGCCAGCAGCCACCGGACTAGCGGGATTGCCCCCCTTTACAATGAGCAGTTCTTC
.,.,TRBJ2-1,TRBV18,CASSIRESSYNEQFF,TGTGCCAGCTCAATTAGGGAGTCCTCCTACAATGAGCAGTTCTTC
.,TRBD1,TRBJ1-1,TRBV28,CASTEDRGANTEAFF,TGTGCCAGCACCGAGGACAGGGGGGCAAACACTGAAGCTTTCTTT
few,TRBD1,TRBJ2-4,TRBV7-9,CASSSWTGQAKNIQYF,TGTGCCAGCAGCTCATGGACAGGTCAAGCCAAAAACATTCAGTACTTC
.,.,TRBJ2-7,TRBV2,CASRAEGGKQYEQYF,TGTGCCAGCAGGGCGGAGGGCGGGAAGCAATACGAGCAGTACTTC
few,TRBD1,TRBJ2-7,TRBV19,CASSIGTVGYYEQYF,TGTGCCAGTAGTATCGGGACAGTGGGTTACTACGAGCAGTACTTC
.,TRBD1,TRBJ2-6,TRBV18,CASSLTFGGQGAGANVLTF,TGTGCCAGCTCCCTTACCTTTGGAGGACAGGGAGCTGGGGCCAACGTCCTGACTTTC
.,TRBD1,TRBJ1-5,TRBV30,CAWSGTGGNQPQHF,TGTGCCTGGAGTGGGACAGGGGGTAATCAGCCCCAGCATTTT
.,TRBD1,TRBJ2-1,TRBV5-4,CASSSPGQGYNEQFF,TGTGCCAGCAGCTCACCGGGACAGGGATACAATGAGCAGTTCTTC
few,.,TRBJ2-1,TRBV2,CASSEGLSPYNEQFF,TGTGCCAGCAGTGAAGGGTTAAGCCCCTACAATGAGCAGTTCTTC
few,TRBD2,TRBJ2-3,TRBV30,CACPRTSPTDTQYF,TGTGCCTGTCCGAGGACTAGTCCCACAGATACGCAGTATTTT
.,.,TRBJ2-3,TRBV4-3,CASRLQGVKDTQYF,TGCGCCAGCAGGCTACAGGGCGTGAAAGATACGCAGTATTTT
few,TRBD2,TRBJ2-5,TRBV4-2,CASSPRTSGFRETQYF,TGTGCCAGCAGCCCTCGGACTAGCGGGTTTAGGGAGACCCAGTACTTC
.,.,TRBJ1-1,TRBV7-9,CASSLVPGGTEAFF,TGTGCCAGCAGCTTAGTACCCGGGGGAACTGAAGCTTTCTTT
.,TRBD2,TRBJ2-1,TRBV7-9,CASSLEAVGRNEQFF,TGTGCCAGCAGCTTAGAGGCTGTCGGGAGGAATGAGCAGTTCTTC
few,TRBD2,TRBJ2-3,TRBV30,CAWSVRQLAGRTDTQYF,TGTGCCTGGAGTGTACGTCAACTAGCGGGTCGCACAGATACGCAGTATTTT
.,.,TRBJ2-7,TRBV7-2,CASSFGDKTSYEQYF,TGTGCCAGCAGCTTCGGGGACAAGACCTCCTACGAGCAGTACTTC
few,.,TRBJ2-1,TRBV29-1,CSVESPRTSYNEQFF,TGCAGCGTTGAGAGTCCGAGAACCTCCTACAATGAGCAGTTCTTC
.,TRBD1,TRBJ2-3,TRBV5-1,CASSRDRADTDTQYF,TGCGCCAGCAGCAGAGACAGGGCCGACACAGATACGCAGTATTTT
.,.,TRBJ1-5,TRBV9,CASGPSGTLYQPQHF,TGTGCCAGCGGACCCTCCGGGACTCTTTATCAGCCCCAGCATTTT
few,.,TRBJ2-5,TRBV28,CASSGGLRARETQYF,TGTGCCAGCAGTGGAGGGCTTCGGGCCCGGGAGACCCAGTACTTC
few,.,TRBJ2-5,TRBV28,CASRTYQETQYF,TGTGCCAGTCGGACTTACCAAGAGACCCAGTACTTC
.,TRBD2,TRBJ2-7,TRBV5-1,CASRPLPTASGRRVQYF,TGCGCCAGCCGACCCTTACCCACGGCTAGCGGGAGGCGTGTGCAGTACTTC
few,.,TRBJ2-2,TRBV2,CASRSTVELFF,TGTGCCAGCAGATCGACAGTGGAGCTGTTTTTT
few,TRBD2,TRBJ2-7,TRBV4-1,CASSRGTSGIYEQYF,TGCGCCAGCAGCCGCGGGACTAGCGGCATCTACGAGCAGTACTTC
few,TRBD2,TRBJ2-1,TRBV2,CASRGTSGKYNEQFF,TGTGCCAGCAGGGGGACTAGCGGGAAGTACAATGAGCAGTTCTTC
.,TRBD1,TRBJ2-6,TRBV18,CASSQLPGQSYSGANVLTF,TGTGCCAGCTCACAACTCCCGGGACAGAGTTACTCTGGGGCCAACGTCCTGACTTTC
.,.,TRBJ1-1,TRBV4-2,CASSQGVGDTEAFF,TGTGCCAGCAGCCAAGGGGTAGGGGACACTGAAGCTTTCTTT
few,.,TRBJ1-3,TRBV30,CAGRGYKYTIYF,TGTGCCGGAAGGGGCTATAAATACACCATATATTTT
few,.,TRBJ2-5,TRBV29-1,CSVQGGGRGETQYF,TGCAGCGTTCAGGGGGGAGGCCGGGGAGAGACCCAGTACTTC
once,.,TRBJ2-1,TRBV7-9,CASSLGGHEQFF,TGTGCCAGCAGCTTAGGGGGGCATGAGCAGTTCTTC
few,TRBD1,TRBJ2-7,TRBV29-1,CSVGGTGYEQYF,TGCAGCGTTGGTGGGACAGGGTACGAGCAGTACTTC
few,.,TRBJ1-5,TRBV7-3,CASSLQGGQPQHF,TGTGCCAGCAGCTTACAGGGCGGTCAGCCCCAGCATTTT
.,.,TRBJ2-1,TRBV5-1,CASSLAGQATTYNEQFF,TGCGCCAGCAGCTTGGCCGGCCAGGCGACCACCTACAATGAGCAGTTCTTC
few,.,TRBJ2-3,TRBV5-1,CASSTGGNTDTQYF,TGCGCCAGCAGTACCGGAGGAAACACAGATACGCAGTATTTT
.,TRBD1,TRBJ1-1,TRBV6-5,CASSYSEGASTEAFF,TGTGCCAGCAGTTACTCGGAGGGGGCAAGCACTGAAGCTTTCTTT
few,TRBD2,TRBJ2-3,TRBV7-9,CASSTGTSGRAGTDTQYF,TGTGCCAGCAGCACCGGGACTAGCGGGAGGGCCGGCACAGATACGCAGTATTTT
few,.,TRBJ2-1,TRBV12-5,CASALNRGKSYNEQFF,TGTGCTAGTGCCCTGAACCGCGGGAAGTCCTACAATGAGCAGTTCTTC
few,.,TRBJ2-5,TRBV9,CASSPGRGAETQYF,TGTGCCAGCAGCCCCGGTCGGGGGGCAGAGACCCAGTACTTC
.,.,TRBJ2-7,TRBV4-2,CASSQVGRSGPSYEQYF,TGTGCCAGCAGCCAAGTAGGCAGAAGCGGTCCTTCCTACGAGCAGTACTTC
.,.,TRBJ2-5,TRBV7-9,CASSLSPLAWGEETQYF,TGTGCCAGCAGCTTATCCCCACTAGCATGGGGGGAAGAGACCCAGTACTTC
.,.,TRBJ1-5,TRBV27,CASKRADYNQPQHF,TGTGCCAGCAAGAGGGCGGACTACAATCAGCCCCAGCATTTT